This TCR beta chain originates from a study of CD8 T cells in ankylosing spondylitis. The study, taken as a whole, reports: As reported, disease-linked clones showed significant enrichment in matched ankylosing spondylitis synovial fluid.

With regard to this clonotype: Its cognate antigen is unknown.

TCRdb independently ran MiXCR on the 5' RACE reads; one entry per CDR3 protein. The repertoire holds 200,000 to 250,000 distinct CDR3 sequences, with roughly a tenth as singletons. This sequence originates from a male donor with ankylosing spondylitis or in good health (not recorded which). Source material: blood, either unsorted or a sorted T cell fraction (not recorded which).

CDR3: CATSDPFPGDTQYF. In nucleotides, the CDR3 is TGTGCCACCAGTGATCCGTTCCCCGGGGATACGCAGTATTTT. This sequence joins TRBV24-1 and TRBJ2-3, with D uncertain. The CDR3 runs 14 residues. Germline V gene lookup returns CDR1 KGHDR and CDR2 SFDVKD. The V end was cut by 3 bases, the J end by 6 bases, with 12 bases between.